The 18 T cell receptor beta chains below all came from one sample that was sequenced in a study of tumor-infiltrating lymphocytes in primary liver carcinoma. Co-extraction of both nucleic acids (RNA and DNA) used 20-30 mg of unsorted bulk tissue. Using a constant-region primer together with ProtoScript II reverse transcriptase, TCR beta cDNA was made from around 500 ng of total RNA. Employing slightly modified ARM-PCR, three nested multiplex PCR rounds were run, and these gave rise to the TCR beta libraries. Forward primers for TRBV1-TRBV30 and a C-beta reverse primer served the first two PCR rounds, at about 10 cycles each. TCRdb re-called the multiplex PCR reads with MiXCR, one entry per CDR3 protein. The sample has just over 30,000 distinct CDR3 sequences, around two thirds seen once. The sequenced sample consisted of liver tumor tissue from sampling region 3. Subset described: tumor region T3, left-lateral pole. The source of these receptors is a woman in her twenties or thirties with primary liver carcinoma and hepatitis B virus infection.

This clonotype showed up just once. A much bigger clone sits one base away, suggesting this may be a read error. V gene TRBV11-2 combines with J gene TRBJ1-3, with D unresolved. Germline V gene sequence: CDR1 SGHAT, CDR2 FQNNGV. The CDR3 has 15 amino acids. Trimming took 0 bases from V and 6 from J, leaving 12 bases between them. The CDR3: CASSLDPGPQNTIYF. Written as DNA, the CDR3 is TGTGCCAGCAGCTTAGATCCCGGACCGCAAAACACCATATATTTT. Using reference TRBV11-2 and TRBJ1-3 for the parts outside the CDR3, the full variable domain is EAGVAQSPRYKIIEKRQSVAFWCNPISGHATLYWYQQILGQGPKLLIQFQNNGVVDDSQLPKDRFSAERLKGVDSTLKIQPAKLEDSAVYLCASSLDPGPQNTIYFGEGSWLTVV.

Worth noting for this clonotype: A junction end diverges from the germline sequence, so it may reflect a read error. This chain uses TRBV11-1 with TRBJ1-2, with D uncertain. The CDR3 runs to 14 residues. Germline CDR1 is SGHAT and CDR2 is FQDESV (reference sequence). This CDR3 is CACSCSASLGGYTF. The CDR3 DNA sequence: TGCGCCTGCAGCTGTTCAGCGTCCTTGGGAGGCTACACCTTC.

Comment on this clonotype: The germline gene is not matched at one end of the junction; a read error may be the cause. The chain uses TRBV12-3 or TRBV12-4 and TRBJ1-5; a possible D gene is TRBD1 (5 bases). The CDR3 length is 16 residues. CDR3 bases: TGTACCAGCAGCCGATTAGATGCGGGGACCGATCAGCCCCACCATTTT. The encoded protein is CTSSRLDAGTDQPHHF.

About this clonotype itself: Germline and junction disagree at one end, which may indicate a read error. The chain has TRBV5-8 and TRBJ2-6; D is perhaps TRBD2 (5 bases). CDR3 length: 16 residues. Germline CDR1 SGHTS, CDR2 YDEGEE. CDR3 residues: CASTMAGFSGANVLTF. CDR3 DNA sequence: TGCGCCAGCACCATGGCGGGCTTCTCTGGGGCCAACGTCCTGACTTTC.

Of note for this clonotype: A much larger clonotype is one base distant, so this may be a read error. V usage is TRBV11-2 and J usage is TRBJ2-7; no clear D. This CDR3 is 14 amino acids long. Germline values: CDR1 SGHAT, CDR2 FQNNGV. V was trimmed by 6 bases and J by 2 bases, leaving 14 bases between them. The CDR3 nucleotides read TGTGCCAGCAGTTTAACGGGCGCTGCCTACGAGCAGTACTTC. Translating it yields CASSLTGAAYEQYF.

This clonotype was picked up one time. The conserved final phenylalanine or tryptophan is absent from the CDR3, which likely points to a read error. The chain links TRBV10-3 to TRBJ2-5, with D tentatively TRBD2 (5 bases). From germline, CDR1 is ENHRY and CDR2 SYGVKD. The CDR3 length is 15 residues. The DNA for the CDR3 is TGTGTCATCAGTGAGTCGACTACCAGACAAGAGACCCAGTACTTA. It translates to CVISESTTRQETQYL.

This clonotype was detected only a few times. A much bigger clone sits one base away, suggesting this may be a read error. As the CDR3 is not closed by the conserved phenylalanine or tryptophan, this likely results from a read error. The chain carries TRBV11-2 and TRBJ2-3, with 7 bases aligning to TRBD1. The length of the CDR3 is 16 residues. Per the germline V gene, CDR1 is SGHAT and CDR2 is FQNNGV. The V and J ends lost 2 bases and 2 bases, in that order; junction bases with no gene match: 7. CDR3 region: CASSLTGQAITDTQYV. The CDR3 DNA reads TGTGCCAGCAGCTTAACCGGACAGGCGATCACAGATACGCAGTATGTT.

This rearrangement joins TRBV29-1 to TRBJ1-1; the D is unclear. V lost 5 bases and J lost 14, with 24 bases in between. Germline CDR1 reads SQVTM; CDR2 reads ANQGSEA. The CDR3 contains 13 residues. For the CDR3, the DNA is TGCAGCGTTTACCACAGTCTGAACACTGATGCCTTCTTT. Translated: CSVYHSLNTDAFF.

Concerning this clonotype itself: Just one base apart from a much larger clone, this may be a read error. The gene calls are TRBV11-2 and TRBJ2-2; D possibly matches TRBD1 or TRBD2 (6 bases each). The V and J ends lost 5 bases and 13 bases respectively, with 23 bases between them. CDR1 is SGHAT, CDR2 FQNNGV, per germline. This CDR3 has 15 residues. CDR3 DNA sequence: TGTGCCAGCAGCCCCCGTTCTGGGGGCTCCGGGAGGCTGTTTTTT. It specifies CASSPRSGGSGRLFF. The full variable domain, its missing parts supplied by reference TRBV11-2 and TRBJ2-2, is EAGVAQSPRYKIIEKRQSVAFWCNPISGHATLYWYQQILGQGPKLLIQFQNNGVVDDSQLPKDRFSAERLKGVDSTLKIQPAKLEDSAVYLCASSPRSGGSGRLFFGEGSRLTVL.

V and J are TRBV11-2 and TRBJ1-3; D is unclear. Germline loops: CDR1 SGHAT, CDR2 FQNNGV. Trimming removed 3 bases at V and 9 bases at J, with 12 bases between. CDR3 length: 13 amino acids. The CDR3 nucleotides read TGTGCCAGCAGCTTCCCCGGCAGAAGCACCATATATTTT. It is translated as CASSFPGRSTIYF.

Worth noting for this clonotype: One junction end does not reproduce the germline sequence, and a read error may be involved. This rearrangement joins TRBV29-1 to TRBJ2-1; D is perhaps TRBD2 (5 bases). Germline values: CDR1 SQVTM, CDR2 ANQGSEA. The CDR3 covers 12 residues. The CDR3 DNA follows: TGCAGCGCCCTAAGGGAATACAATGAGCGGATCTTC. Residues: CSALREYNERIF.

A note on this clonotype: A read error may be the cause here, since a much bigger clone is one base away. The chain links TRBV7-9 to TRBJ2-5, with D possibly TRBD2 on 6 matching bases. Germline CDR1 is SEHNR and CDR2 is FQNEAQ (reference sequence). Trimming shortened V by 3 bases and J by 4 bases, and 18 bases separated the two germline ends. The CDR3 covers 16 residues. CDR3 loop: CASSFIEGGSGETQYF. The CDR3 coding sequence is TGTGCCAGCAGCTTTATAGAGGGAGGATCGGGAGAGACCCAGTACTTC. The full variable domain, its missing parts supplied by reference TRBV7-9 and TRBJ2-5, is DTGVSQNPRHKITKRGQNVTFRCDPISEHNRLYWYRQTLGQGPEFLTYFQNEAQLEKSRLLSDRFSAERPKGSFSTLEIQRTEQGDSAMYLCASSFIEGGSGETQYFGPGTRLLVL.

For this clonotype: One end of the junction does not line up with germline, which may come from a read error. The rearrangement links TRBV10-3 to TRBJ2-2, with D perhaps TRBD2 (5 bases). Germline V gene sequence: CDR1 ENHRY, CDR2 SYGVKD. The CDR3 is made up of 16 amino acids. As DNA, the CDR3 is TGTGCCATCAGTGAGTCCCACATATTGAACACCGGGGAGTTGTTTTTT. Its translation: CAISESHILNTGELFF.

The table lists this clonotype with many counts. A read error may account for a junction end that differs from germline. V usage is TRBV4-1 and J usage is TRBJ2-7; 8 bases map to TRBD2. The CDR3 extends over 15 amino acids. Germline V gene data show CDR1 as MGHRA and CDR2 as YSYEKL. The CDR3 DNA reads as TGCGCCAGTAGCCAAGGTGGCGGGGGGCGCGACGAGCAGTACTTC. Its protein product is CASSQGGGGRDEQYF.

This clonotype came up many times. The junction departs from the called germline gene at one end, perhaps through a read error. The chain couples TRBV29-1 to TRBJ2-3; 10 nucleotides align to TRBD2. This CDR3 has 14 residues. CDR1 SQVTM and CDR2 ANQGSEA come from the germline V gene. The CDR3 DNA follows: TGCAGCGCTGAACCTAGCGGGAGCTCGGATACGCAGTATTTT. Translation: CSAEPSGSSDTQYF.

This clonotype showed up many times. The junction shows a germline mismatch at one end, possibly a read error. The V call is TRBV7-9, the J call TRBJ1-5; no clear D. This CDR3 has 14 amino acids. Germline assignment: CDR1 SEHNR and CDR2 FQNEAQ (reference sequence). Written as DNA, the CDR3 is TGTGCCAGCAGCTTATCCAGCCTCAATCAGCCCCAGGATTTT. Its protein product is CASSLSSLNQPQDF.

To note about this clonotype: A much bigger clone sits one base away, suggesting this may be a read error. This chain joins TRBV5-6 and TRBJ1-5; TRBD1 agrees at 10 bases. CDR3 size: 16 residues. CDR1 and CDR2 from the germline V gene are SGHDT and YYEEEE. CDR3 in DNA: TGTACCAGCAGCTTGGCCGGGACAGGGGACAATCAGCCCCAGCATTTT. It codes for CTSSLAGTGDNQPQHF.

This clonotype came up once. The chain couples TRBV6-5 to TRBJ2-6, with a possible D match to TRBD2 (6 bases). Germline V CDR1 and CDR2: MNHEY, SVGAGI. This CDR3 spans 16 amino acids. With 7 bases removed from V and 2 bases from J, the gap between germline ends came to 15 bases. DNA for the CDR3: TGTGCCAGCACCTACTCCCCGGGAGCTGGGGCCAACGTCCTGACTTTC. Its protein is CASTYSPGAGANVLTF.